What follows is one TCR beta chain and its context. As yet, its antigen is unknown. The V gene's germline CDR1 is SQVTM and CDR2 ANQGSEA. This CDR3 contains 15 residues. This record belongs to a study of CXCR3-negative and CXCR3-positive naive CD8 T cells. The method, 5' RACE with UMI labels, was used to prepare the TRB cDNA libraries. Reprocessing the 5' RACE reads, TCRdb reports a single entry for every CDR3 protein and omits DNA. Across some 67,000 distinct CDR3 sequences, the top ten clones capture over 1.3% of the sample. CD45RO-CCR7+CD27+CD95- characterized naive CD8+ T cells. Study observations and caveats: Hydrophobicity of TRB CDR3s was greater in CXCR3-positive naive cells than in CXCR3-negative naive cells. Memory CD8+ cells showed much lower diversity, while both naive subsets displayed comparably high diversity. Both naive subsets, CXCR3-negative and CXCR3-positive, displayed similar TRBV-TRBJ usage, unlike memory cells.

The clonotype comes from a human donor in good health. Some clones in this sample may be carry-over from other donors' samples. The rearrangement joins TRBV29-1 to TRBJ1-2. Sequencing used naive CXCR3- CD8+ T cells from blood. The subset is: CD45RO-CCR7+CD27+CD95- naive CD8+ T cells lacking CXCR3 (TNR3-). CDR3 loop: CSVRDYIQTNYGYTF. The variable domain in full, completed from reference TRBV29-1 and TRBJ1-2, reads SAVISQKPSRDICQRGTSLTIQCQVDSQVTMMFWYRQQPGQSLTLIATANQGSEATYESGFVIDKFPISRPNLTFSTLTVSNMSPEDSSIYLCSVRDYIQTNYGYTFGSGTRLTVV.